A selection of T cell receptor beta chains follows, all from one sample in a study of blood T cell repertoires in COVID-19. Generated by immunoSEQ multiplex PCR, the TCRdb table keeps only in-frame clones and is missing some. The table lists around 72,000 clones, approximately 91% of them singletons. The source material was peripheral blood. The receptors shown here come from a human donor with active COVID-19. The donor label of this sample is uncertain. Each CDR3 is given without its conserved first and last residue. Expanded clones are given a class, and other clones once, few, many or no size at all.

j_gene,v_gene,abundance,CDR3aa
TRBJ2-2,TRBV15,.,ATSRLANTGELF
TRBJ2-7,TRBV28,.,ASSLVAGGPPNEQY
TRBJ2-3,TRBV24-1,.,ATTPTSSTDTQY
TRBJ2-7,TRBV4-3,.,ASSQDPRHTLYEQY
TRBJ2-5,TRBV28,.,ASSAVPPDVTQY
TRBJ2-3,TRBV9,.,ASTALAGDTDTQY
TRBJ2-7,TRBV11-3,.,ASSLPGQAYTYEQY
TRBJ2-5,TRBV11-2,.,ASSLFRSSQETQY
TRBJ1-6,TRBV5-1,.,ASSLVQANSPLH
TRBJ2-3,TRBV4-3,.,ASSQDRGTSGGLDTQY
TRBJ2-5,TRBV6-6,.,ASSYGAGEQETQY
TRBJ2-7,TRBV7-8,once,ASSGDRGLYEQY
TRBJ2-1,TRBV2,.,ASRLGTYNEQF
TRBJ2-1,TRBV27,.,ASSFEREYNEQF
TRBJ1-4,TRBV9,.,ASSVGESGEKLF
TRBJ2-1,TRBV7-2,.,ASSLVAGGLYNEQF
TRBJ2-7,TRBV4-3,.,ASSQQTGMVEQY
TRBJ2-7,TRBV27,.,ASSLGGTRGEQY
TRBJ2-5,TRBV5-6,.,ASSPGGITYQETQY
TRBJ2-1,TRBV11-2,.,ASSSRYQLATPPEQF